This TCR beta chain originates from a study of Graves' ophthalmopathy and Graves' hyperthyroidism. RNA transcripts were the template, and TCR beta CDR3 regions were amplified from them. Second-round multiplex PCR came after a first-round RT-PCR that employed HTBI primers. MiXCR, run by TCRdb on the multiplex PCR reads, gives a single entry per CDR3 protein. This sample has 560,000 or so distinct CDR3 sequences; 35% to 40% occur once, and the top ten carry less than 4.5%. At least ten counts were recorded for this clonotype. Germline V gives CDR1 SGHVS, CDR2 FQNEAQ. Trimming cost V 2 bases and J 0 bases, with 4 bases left between them. CDR3 size: 13 residues.

The sequenced material came from peripheral blood or thyroid tissue (not recorded which). V and J are TRBV7-8 and TRBJ2-5; D is unclear. This TCR derives from an adult man with Graves' hyperthyroidism. The chain's CDR3 is CASSLQHQETQYF. CDR3 bases: TGTGCCAGCAGCTTACAGCACCAAGAGACCCAGTACTTC.